Below are 27 T cell receptor beta chains sequenced from a single sample in a study of CD8 T cells in ankylosing spondylitis. MiXCR, applied by TCRdb to the 5' RACE reads, yields one record per CDR3 protein. The data contain some 200,000 distinct CDR3 sequences, 9.5% to 15% of them singletons. Material for sequencing was blood, either unsorted or a sorted T cell fraction (not recorded which). The receptors here all came from a male donor with ankylosing spondylitis or in good health (not recorded which).

This clonotype was picked up many times. The J gene is TRBJ2-1, the V gene TRBV12-3 or TRBV12-4, with 10 bases that match TRBD2. The J segment lost 8 bases and the V segment lost 6 bases, leaving 10 bases of the junction unmatched. The CDR3 runs to 15 residues. The CDR3 protein is CASSPSGRAVDEQFF. In DNA, the CDR3 is TGTGCCAGCAGCCCCAGCGGGAGGGCTGTCGATGAGCAGTTCTTC.

A few counts support this clonotype. This chain joins TRBV3-1 and TRBJ2-7, with TRBD1 matching over 7 bases. Germline loops: CDR1 LGHDT, CDR2 YNNKEL (reference sequence). V gave up 5 bases and J gave up 3 bases; unmatched junction bases: 10. This CDR3 spans 15 amino acids. The CDR3 protein is CASSYNRGPVYEQYF. The CDR3 DNA reads TGTGCCAGCAGCTACAACAGGGGCCCAGTCTACGAGCAGTACTTC.

The genes are TRBV6-2 or TRBV6-3 and TRBJ1-2, with D tentatively TRBD1 (6 bases). CDR1 and CDR2 (germline): MNHEY, SVGEGT. V lost 5 bases, J lost 7 bases, and 17 bases lay in between. The CDR3 runs to 14 residues. The CDR3 reads CASSGGGRDSGYTF. CDR3 bases: TGTGCCAGCAGTGGCGGGGGGCGCGACTCTGGCTACACCTTC.

About this clonotype itself: The limits of the CDR3 on the DNA are not certain, so only TCRdb's listed CDR3 is given. The chain uses TRBV5-6 and TRBJ1-1; TRBD1 is taken as the D call from the table, unchecked against the DNA. The CDR3 is 13 residues long, counting both termini. Per germline, CDR1 SGHDT and CDR2 YYEEEE. CDR3 amino acids: CASSFGPGTEAFF.

This clonotype has a handful of counts. This chain connects TRBV4-1 to TRBJ2-1; D ambiguous. The CDR3 extends over 14 amino acids. V was shortened by 3 bases and J by 7 bases, with 13 bases between the two germline ends. Germline V CDR1 and CDR2: MGHRA, YSYEKL. CDR3 in amino acids: CASSHKALVNEQFF. CDR3 DNA sequence: TGCGCCAGCAGCCATAAAGCCCTGGTAAATGAGCAGTTCTTC.

This clonotype was observed a handful of times. V is TRBV5-1 and J is TRBJ2-1; D might be TRBD2 (6 bases). The CDR3 consists of 15 residues. V lost 0 bases, J lost 2 bases, and 9 bases lay in between. Germline values: CDR1 SGHRS, CDR2 YFSETQ. CDR3 region: CASSLASAAYNEQFF. For the CDR3, the DNA is TGCGCCAGCAGCTTGGCTAGCGCTGCCTACAATGAGCAGTTCTTC.

This clonotype occurred once. The genes are TRBV11-1 and TRBJ2-7; D remains unclear. The germline gives CDR1 SGHAT, CDR2 FQDESV (reference sequence). This CDR3 is built from 12 residues. Trimming removed 5 bases from V and 3 bases from J, with 8 bases in between. DNA for the CDR3: TGTGCCAGCAGCGTGGACCTCTACGAGCAGTACTTC. Translation: CASSVDLYEQYF.

The CDR3 spells CASSFGAGSSYNEQFF. CDR3 DNA: TGTGCCAGCAGCTTCGGAGCGGGGAGCTCCTACAATGAGCAGTTCTTC. The chain carries TRBV14 and TRBJ2-1; 7 nucleotides line up with TRBD2. V shed 5 bases, J shed 0 bases, and the junction held 7 bases outside the gene matches. The CDR3 is 16 amino acids. CDR1 is SGHDN, CDR2 FVKESK, per germline. Supplemented by reference TRBV14 and TRBJ2-1, the full variable domain reads EAGVTQFPSHSVIEKGQTVTLRCDPISGHDNLYWYRRVMGKEIKFLLHFVKESKQDESGMPNNRFLAERTGGTYSTLKVQPAELEDSGVYFCASSFGAGSSYNEQFFGPGTRLTVL.

This clonotype was detected only a few times. This chain uses TRBV12-3 or TRBV12-4 with TRBJ2-5; perhaps TRBD2 as D (6 bases). Trimming stripped 8 bases from V and 5 bases from J, with 18 bases between. This CDR3 contains 14 residues. CDR3 DNA: TGTGCCAGCGAGACGGGACTCCCGACGGAGACCCAGTACTTC. Amino acid sequence: CASETGLPTETQYF.

In this sample, this clonotype turned up many times. V gene TRBV12-5 combines with J gene TRBJ1-5; D is ambiguous. CDR3 size: 14 residues. Germline CDR1 and CDR2: LGHNT and FRNRAP. V was trimmed by 3 bases and J by 1 base, leaving 7 bases between them. The CDR3 sequence: CASGFFGSNQPQHF. Written as DNA, the CDR3 is TGTGCTAGTGGTTTTTTTGGCAGCAATCAGCCCCAGCATTTT.

This chain links TRBV6-4 with TRBJ2-5; D is perhaps TRBD1 or TRBD2 (5 bases each). The CDR3 sequence is 16 residues long. V was shortened by 8 bases and J by 1 base, with 20 bases between the two germline ends. Germline-derived CDR1 and CDR2 are MRHNA and SNTAGT. In DNA, the CDR3 is TGTGCCAGCCTCAGTGTGGACTCAGGGACCCAAGAGACCCAGTACTTC. Its protein product is CASLSVDSGTQETQYF.

The chain is built from TRBV4-1 and TRBJ1-1; D might be TRBD1 (6 bases). Trimming removed 5 bases from V and 0 bases from J, with 10 bases in between. CDR1 and CDR2 from the germline V gene are MGHRA and YSYEKL. The CDR3 runs to 14 residues. CDR3 bases: TGCGCCAGCAGCGATACAGGGCTGAACACTGAAGCTTTCTTT. This encodes CASSDTGLNTEAFF.

This clonotype was observed a handful of times. The V call is TRBV2, the J call TRBJ2-3; a possible D gene is TRBD1 (5 bases). Trimming removed 3 bases from V and 5 bases from J, with 15 bases in between. Looked up from germline, CDR1 is SNHLY and CDR2 is FYNNEI. The CDR3 has 15 residues. CDR3 bases: TGTGCCAGCAGTGATGGGGCCTCCTTAGGAGATACGCAGTATTTT. It encodes CASSDGASLGDTQYF.

A note on this clonotype: A clone one base away is much larger, so this may be a read error. V is TRBV20-1 and J is TRBJ2-1, with D perhaps TRBD2 (5 bases). CDR1 DFQATT and CDR2 SNEGSKA come from the germline V gene (reference sequence). The ends were cut back, 5 bases at V and 0 bases at J, with 20 bases in the middle. The CDR3 is 17 amino acids. CDR3 coding DNA: TGCAGTGCTGGGGTCCTGACGCGGGTGGGCTCCTACAATGAGCAGTTCTTC. This sequence encodes CSAGVLTRVGSYNEQFF.

The chain combines TRBV20-1 with TRBJ1-2, with 10 positions matching TRBD1. The germline CDR1 and CDR2 sequences are DFQATT and SNEGSKA (reference sequence). The CDR3 has 16 amino acids. V trimming: 3 bases; J trimming: 5 bases; junction bases outside the gene matches: 12. The DNA of the CDR3 is TGCAGTGCTAGTTCCTCAGAGAAGGGACAGGGGTATGGCTACACCTTC. Translating it yields CSASSSEKGQGYGYTF.

This clonotype was detected a few times. The chain is built from TRBV15 and TRBJ2-3; the D is unclear. The germline V gene has CDR1 LNHNV and CDR2 YYDKDF (reference sequence). Trimming shortened V by 5 bases and J by 0 bases, and 9 bases separated the two germline ends. The CDR3 is 14 amino acids. The CDR3 DNA follows: TGTGCCACCAGCGGCGCGGAGAGCACAGATACGCAGTATTTT. This sequence encodes CATSGAESTDTQYF.

This clonotype was picked up many times. The chain recombines TRBV12-3 or TRBV12-4 with TRBJ2-1; no firm D call. The ends were cut back, 3 bases at V and 5 bases at J, with 14 bases in the middle. The CDR3 is 15 amino acids. The CDR3 here is CASSLERPRHNEQFF. The CDR3 DNA sequence: TGTGCCAGCAGTTTGGAGAGGCCCCGTCACAATGAGCAGTTCTTC.

This clonotype appeared a few times. The V call is TRBV20-1, the J call TRBJ2-1, with 7 bases that match TRBD2. The CDR3 runs to 15 residues. The junction had 11 bases not matched to a gene; V was cut back by 5 bases and J by 4 bases. Per germline, CDR1 DFQATT and CDR2 SNEGSKA (reference sequence). CDR3 nucleotide sequence: TGCAGTGCTCCTGGTGGCGGGAGCCGGTACAATGAGCAGTTCTTC. Protein: CSAPGGGSRYNEQFF.

This clonotype occurred many times. CDR3 residues: CASSQPALGTGNSYEQYF. The CDR3 bases are TGCGCCAGCAGCCAACCTGCTTTAGGGACAGGGAACTCCTACGAGCAGTACTTC. The chain uses TRBV4-1 and TRBJ2-7; 9 positions match TRBD1. After removal of 2 bases from V and 0 bases from J, the junction contained 11 bases not matched to a gene. This CDR3 is 18 amino acids long. CDR1 is MGHRA and CDR2 is YSYEKL in the germline V gene.

This clonotype was found a few times. The chain uses TRBV12-3 or TRBV12-4 and TRBJ2-1; weak D call: TRBD1 (6 bases). Deletions cut 3 bases from V and 6 bases from J, with 9 bases between. CDR3 length: 13 residues. The CDR3 nucleotides are TGTGCCAGCAGTTTGGGGGCCCCCAATGAGCAGTTCTTC. This encodes CASSLGAPNEQFF.

This clonotype occurred many times. The chain uses TRBV5-1 and TRBJ1-2; D is unclear. CDR3 length: 13 amino acids. Germline CDR1 reads SGHRS; CDR2 reads YFSETQ. V lost 0 bases and J 4 bases, leaving 7 bases between the germline ends. The CDR3 bases are TGCGCCAGCAGCTTGGGACTGATCTATGGCTACACCTTC. Its translation is CASSLGLIYGYTF. The complete variable domain, with remaining parts taken from reference TRBV5-1 and TRBJ1-2, reads KAGVTQTPRYLIKTRGQQVTLSCSPISGHRSVSWYQQTPGQGLQFLFEYFSETQRNKGNFPGRFSGRQFSNSRSEMNVSTLELGDSALYLCASSLGLIYGYTFGSGTRLTVV.

The table lists this clonotype with many counts. The rearrangement uses TRBV29-1 and TRBJ2-1; no reliable D call. Germline V gene sequence: CDR1 SQVTM, CDR2 ANQGSEA. Trimming took off 0 bases at V and 7 bases at J, with 7 bases between the two ends. The CDR3 loop spans 12 amino acids. The CDR3 protein is CSVEERVNEQFF. In DNA form, the CDR3 reads TGCAGCGTTGAAGAGCGCGTTAATGAGCAGTTCTTC.

The sample holds many counts of this clonotype. The V call is TRBV12-3 or TRBV12-4, the J call TRBJ1-1, with D maybe TRBD1 (6 bases). Trimming removed 3 bases at V and 6 bases at J, with 14 bases between. The CDR3 has 14 residues. CDR3: CASSFPGGAAEAFF. The CDR3 DNA is TGTGCCAGCAGTTTCCCCGGGGGCGCGGCTGAAGCTTTCTTT.

This clonotype has only a few counts. The chain carries TRBV10-2 and TRBJ2-5, with D possibly being TRBD1 or TRBD2 (5 bases each). Germline CDR1 WSHSY, CDR2 SAAADI. Trimming stripped 8 bases from V and 3 bases from J, with 13 bases between. CDR3 length equals 13 residues. The CDR3 nucleotides are TGCGCCAGCTGGGGGATGGGGGAAGAGACCCAGTACTTC. This sequence encodes CASWGMGEETQYF.

The rearrangement uses TRBV12-3 or TRBV12-4 and TRBJ2-1; D gene unclear. Trimming removed 5 bases at V and 7 bases at J, with 15 bases between. This CDR3 region has 14 residues. The CDR3 DNA follows: TGTGCCAGCAGTCCGGACCGGCCTCAGAATGAGCAGTTCTTC. It translates to CASSPDRPQNEQFF.

The CDR3 sequence is CASSQTGGAYNEQFF. DNA of the CDR3: TGTGCCAGCAGCCAGACAGGGGGGGCCTACAATGAGCAGTTCTTC. This chain links TRBV2 with TRBJ2-1; 9 bases agree with TRBD1. Per germline, CDR1 SNHLY and CDR2 FYNNEI. The CDR3 length is 15 residues. After removal of 6 bases from V and 2 bases from J, the junction contained 5 bases not matched to a gene.

The V and J genes are TRBV27 and TRBJ2-6; 9 bases agree with TRBD1. Germline V CDR1 and CDR2: MNHEY, SMNVEV (reference sequence). The junction had 5 bases not matched to a gene; V was cut back by 4 bases and J by 4 bases. This CDR3 has 16 amino acids. The CDR3 DNA is TGTGCCAGCAGTTCGGGACAGGGATCAGGGGCCAACGTCCTGACTTTC. This encodes CASSSGQGSGANVLTF.